This paragraph covers one TCR beta chain sequence. This clonotype was counted at least ten times. The target of this receptor is not known. No base quality values were provided; no much bigger clone lies one nucleotide off. This sample is part of a study (dated by TCRdb to about 2015). Describing the broader study: The study tested whether tumor-infiltrating Tregs in breast cancer are recruited from blood Tregs or converted in situ from other CD4+ T cell subsets.

The study at large found these results: Tumor memory CD4+ T cell TCR gene usage was found to cluster with blood and lymph node memory CD4+ cells and with lymph node naive CD4+ cells. The greatest overlap of tumor-infiltrating Treg TCR alpha and beta sequences was observed with tumor naive CD4+ T cells, followed by blood naive CD4+ T cells. Validation in the larger cohort was restricted to a single TCR beta V-J rearrangement rather than whole repertoires.

According to the germline V gene (reference sequence), CDR1 reads SEHNR and CDR2 reads FQNEAQ. Germline trimming amounts to 7 bases on V and 1 base on J, with 9 as the count of junction bases outside the gene matches. The cysteine opens and the phenylalanine closes a CDR3 of 16 amino acids. Here the CDR3 DNA is all that survives: 48 bases in frame from base 1. Full-length TCR variable regions were amplified by 5' RACE PCR with constant-region reverse primers, and semi-nested PCR with Nested Universal Primer A was subsequently performed. Using the ReliaPrep RNA Cell Miniprep System, total RNA was extracted, and the SMARTer RACE 5'/3' Kit was then used to reverse transcribe the RNA into 5'RACE-ready cDNA. Full-length TCR alpha and beta libraries were barcoded with multiplex adaptors and sequenced on an Illumina MiSeq. Per the original workflow: For each of nine subset-tissue groups, sequencing data from the five patients were pooled, and the groups were then compared using unsupervised clustering of TCR gene usage. The Morisita-Horn index was used to calculate repertoire similarity, with shared sequences weighted according to their contribution to each repertoire. Starting from the raw public reads, TCRdb applied fastp trimming at Q25, assembled clones with MiXCR and retained in-frame beta chains. CDR3 protein duplicates are merged, each entry listing the most common genes and DNA. The V and J calls were not made by the authors but by TCRdb's processing. The sample table lists 13,000 or so distinct CDR3 sequences, under 25% of them with a count of one. 3% to 3.5% of the sample lies in the top ten.

To purify naive CD4+ T cells, the Miltenyi Naive CD4+ T Cell Isolation kit was used, and CD25 microbeads served to deplete Tregs. Tregs, naive and memory CD4+ T cells from tumor, blood and ipsilateral draining lymph nodes of a handful of breast cancer patients underwent full-length TCR alpha and beta sequencing. Mononuclear cells from lymph nodes or around 53 ml of peripheral blood were isolated by Ficoll density gradient centrifugation. FACS confirmed that the sorted cell populations were more than 90% pure. Material: naive CD4+ T cells sorted from blood. The cell subset or site tag for this specimen amounts to: naive CD4+ T cells, CD4+CD45RA+CD25-. The chain is made from TRBV7-9 and TRBJ2-2; TRBD1 fits 7 bases in the junction. The clonotype was recovered from a female donor with breast cancer. The CDR3 here reads CASIPGQAKNTGELFF. The DNA sequence reads TGTGCCAGCATCCCCGGACAGGCGAAGAACACCGGGGAGCTGTTTTTT.